This passage covers 14 T cell receptor beta chains from one sample sequenced in a study of blood T cell repertoires in COVID-19. Repertoires were generated with immunoSEQ multiplex PCR, while TCRdb's copy carries only in-frame clones and drops some. The sample has 300,000 to 350,000 clones, 70% to 90% seen once; the top ten hold 2.2%. The sample taken for sequencing was PBMCs or T cells enriched from blood (not recorded which). The receptors originated from a man under 40 who had recovered from COVID-19.

This sequence joins TRBV2 and TRBJ1-4, with D perhaps TRBD1 (6 bases). Germline V gene lookup returns CDR1 SNHLY and CDR2 FYNNEI. The CDR3 spans 15 residues. Trimming removed 6 bases at V and 1 base at J, with 12 bases between. In nucleotides, the CDR3 is TGTGCCAGCAGCTTACTACAGGGAACTAATGAAAAACTGTTTTTT. As protein: CASSLLQGTNEKLFF.

This chain connects TRBV9 to TRBJ2-2; D remains unclear. Trimming left V 3 bases short and J 0 bases short, with 12 bases between. The V gene's germline CDR1 is SGDLS and CDR2 YYNGEE. This CDR3 spans 16 amino acids. In DNA, the CDR3 is TGTGCCAGCAGCGCTCCTCCCCTAACGAACACCGGGGAGCTGTTTTTT. Translated: CASSAPPLTNTGELFF.

DNA for the CDR3: TGTGCCAGCAGTTTATTTTTGGCGGGGACCTCCTACAATGAGCAGTTCTTC. Its translation: CASSLFLAGTSYNEQFF. The chain is built from TRBV27 and TRBJ2-1, with a possible D match to TRBD2 (6 bases). Germline CDR1 reads MNHEY; CDR2 reads SMNVEV (reference sequence). V lost 1 base and J lost 0, with 13 bases in between. The CDR3 consists of 17 residues.

This chain connects TRBV4-1 to TRBJ2-1, with TRBD2 matching 9 bases. Losses at the gene ends were 0 bases for V and 5 bases for J; bases not matched to a gene: 5. CDR1 is MGHRA, CDR2 YSYEKL, per germline. The CDR3 runs to 16 residues. CDR3 residues: CASSQDVRGGNNEQFF. Here the CDR3 DNA reads TGCGCCAGCAGCCAAGATGTGCGGGGGGGTAACAATGAGCAGTTCTTC.

This rearrangement joins TRBV19 to TRBJ1-6; 8 bases are shared with TRBD1. Germline V gene sequence: CDR1 LNHDA, CDR2 SQIVND (reference sequence). The CDR3 runs 14 residues. V was pared by 5 bases and J by 6 bases, with 3 bases of the junction left unmatched. CDR3 sequence reads: CASSLGQVNSPLHF. The DNA for the CDR3 is TGTGCCAGTAGTCTGGGACAGGTTAATTCACCCCTCCACTTT.

This rearrangement joins TRBV7-9 to TRBJ1-3, with a weak D call TRBD1 (6 bases). The CDR3 is 15 residues long. Trimming took 1 base from V and 4 from J, leaving 11 bases between them. Germline values: CDR1 SEHNR, CDR2 FQNEAQ (reference sequence). The CDR3 nucleotides are TGTGCCAGCAGCTTAGTGGGGGCAGACGGAAACACCATATATTTT. This codes for CASSLVGADGNTIYF.

The genes are TRBV6-2 or TRBV6-3 and TRBJ1-5; no firm D call. Looked up from germline, CDR1 is MNHEY and CDR2 is SVGEGT. This CDR3 has 15 residues. Deletions cut 5 bases from V and 6 bases from J, with 17 bases between. The CDR3 spells CASSRDNDPTQPQHF. CDR3 coding DNA: TGTGCCAGCAGTCGAGACAACGACCCCACTCAGCCCCAGCATTTT.

This chain uses TRBV11-2 with TRBJ1-1, with no clear D. Germline CDR1 and CDR2: SGHAT and FQNNGV. Trimming removed 4 bases from V and 4 bases from J, with 10 bases in between. There are 13 residues in the CDR3. CDR3 sequence: CASSSATGTEAFF. CDR3 DNA: TGTGCCAGCAGCTCAGCGACTGGCACTGAAGCTTTCTTT.

The rearrangement joins TRBV2 to TRBJ1-5; D uncertain. Trimming took 2 bases from V and 0 from J, leaving 2 bases between them. The CDR3 length is 13 residues. The germline CDR1 and CDR2 sequences are SNHLY and FYNNEI. The CDR3 loop is CASSEYSNQPQHF. CDR3 coding DNA: TGTGCCAGCAGTGAATATAGCAATCAGCCCCAGCATTTT.

This sequence joins TRBV11-2 and TRBJ2-2, with a tentative D call TRBD1 (7 bases). The CDR3 length is 16 residues. Germline V gene lookup returns CDR1 SGHAT and CDR2 FQNNGV. Trimming pared 2 bases from V and 4 bases from J, leaving 14 bases between. This chain's CDR3 is CASSLMEGAVTGELFF. The CDR3 bases are TGTGCCAGCAGCTTAATGGAGGGGGCGGTCACCGGGGAGCTGTTTTTT.

This clone turned up a few times. This chain joins TRBV3-1 (or the pseudogene TRBV3-2) and TRBJ2-1, with 11 nucleotides matching TRBD2. CDR1 is LGHDT, CDR2 YNNKEL, per germline (reference sequence). Losses at the gene ends were 5 bases for V and 4 bases for J; bases not matched to a gene: 1. The CDR3 is 14 residues long. CDR3 region: CASSSSGGYNEQFF. The CDR3 coding sequence is TGTGCCAGCAGCTCTAGCGGGGGGTACAATGAGCAGTTCTTC.

The chain carries TRBV7-9 and TRBJ2-1; 7 bases are shared with TRBD1. The CDR3 runs to 15 residues. Trimming removed 5 bases from V and 5 bases from J; junction bases left unmatched: 9. Germline V lookup: CDR1 SEHNR, CDR2 FQNEAQ (reference sequence). In DNA form, the CDR3 reads TGTGCCAGCAGCGCAGCACAGGGGACACACAATGAGCAGTTCTTC. Its translation: CASSAAQGTHNEQFF.

The J gene is TRBJ1-4, the V gene TRBV5-1, with TRBD1 identical over 9 bases. V shed 2 bases and J 8 bases; nucleotides not matched to a gene: 4. The length of the CDR3 is 14 residues. Germline-derived CDR1 and CDR2 are SGHRS and YFSETQ. CDR3 protein: CASSFDRGSEKLFF. The CDR3 DNA reads as TGCGCCAGCAGCTTCGACAGGGGGTCCGAAAAACTGTTTTTT.

CDR3 residues: CASSPDRTGIDEQFF. CDR3 in DNA: TGTGCCAGCAGCCCCGACCGAACAGGGATCGATGAGCAGTTCTTC. The chain has TRBV11-3 and TRBJ2-1, with a tentative D call TRBD1 (6 bases). The germline V gene encodes CDR1 SGHNT and CDR2 YENEEA. The CDR3 extends over 15 amino acids. The V gene lost 5 bases and the J gene lost 8 bases, with 19 bases spanning the gap.